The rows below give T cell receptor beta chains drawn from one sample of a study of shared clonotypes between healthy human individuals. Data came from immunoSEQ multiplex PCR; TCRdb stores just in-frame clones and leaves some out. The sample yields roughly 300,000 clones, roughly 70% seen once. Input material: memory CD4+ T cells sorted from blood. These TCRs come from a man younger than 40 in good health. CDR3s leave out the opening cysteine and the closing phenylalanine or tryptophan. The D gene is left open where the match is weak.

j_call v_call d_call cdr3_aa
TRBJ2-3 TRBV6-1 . ASSEAPGLGITQY
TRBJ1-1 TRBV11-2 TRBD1 ASSPGQIMNTEAF
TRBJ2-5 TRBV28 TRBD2 ASRLGREALKETQY
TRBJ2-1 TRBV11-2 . ASSPRELYNEQF
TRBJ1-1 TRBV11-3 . ASSLDSGNTEAF
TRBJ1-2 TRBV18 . ASSPRGAFFSDGYT
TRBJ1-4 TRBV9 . ASSVQGANEKLF
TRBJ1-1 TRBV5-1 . ASSLQGDTEAF
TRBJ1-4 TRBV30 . AWSLPIGLATNEKLF
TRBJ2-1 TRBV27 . ASSLRAGISYNEQF
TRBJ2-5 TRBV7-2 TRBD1 ASSYRGETQY
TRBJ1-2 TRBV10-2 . ASSEAAGWVYGYT
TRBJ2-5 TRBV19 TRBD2 ASSIGSSGGRETQY
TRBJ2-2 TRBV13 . ASRRGGTTGELF
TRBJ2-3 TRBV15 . ATSRDPGRTDTQY
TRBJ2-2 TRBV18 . ASSPQQPNTGELF
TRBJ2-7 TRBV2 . ASSESQTYEQY
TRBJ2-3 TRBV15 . ATRTRGGTDTQY
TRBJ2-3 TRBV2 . ASSVLEDTQY
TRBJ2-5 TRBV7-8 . ASSLLSLRSSSQAKETQY
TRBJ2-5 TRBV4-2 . ASSQGQNMETQY
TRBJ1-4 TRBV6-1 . ASSGGLSANEKLF
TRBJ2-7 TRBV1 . TSSQDPGRSYEQY
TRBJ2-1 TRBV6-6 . ASSYRFEQF
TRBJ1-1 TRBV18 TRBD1 ASSPSPPTGGLNTEAF
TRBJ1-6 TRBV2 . ASGENLGNSPLH
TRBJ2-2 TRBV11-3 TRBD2 ASSPLTSETNTGELF
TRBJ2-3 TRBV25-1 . ASSRGTDTQY
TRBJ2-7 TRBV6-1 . ASSYGRTQY
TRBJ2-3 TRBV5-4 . ASSPGPRVTDTQY
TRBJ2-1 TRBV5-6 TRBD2 ASSGPQRGAAGGSEQF
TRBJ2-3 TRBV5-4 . ASSLATSPGGDTQY
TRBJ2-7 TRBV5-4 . ASTHEDSYEQY